The TCR beta chain described here comes from a study of beta chain features in type 1 diabetes. Every isolated RNA sample was fully reverse transcribed, so sequencing captured expressed TCRB transcripts. Libraries were prepared by immunoSEQ multiplex PCR; TCRdb keeps only in-frame clonotypes and omits some of them. In the table there are around 150,000 clones, 9% to 10% of which are singletons. Study conclusions and caveats: All four CD4+ subsets from Type 1 diabetes patients carried moderately but significantly shorter TCRB CDR3s.

This clone was counted a few times. Its antigen is as yet unknown. Germline assignment: CDR1 SEHNR and CDR2 FQNEAQ (reference sequence). Trimming cost V 4 bases and J 6 bases, with 12 bases left between them. The CDR3 length is 13 residues. The receptor was derived from a woman in her thirties with type 1 diabetes. The chain couples TRBV7-9 to TRBJ1-2, with D tentatively TRBD1 (6 bases). Source material: central memory CD4+ T cells from blood. In nucleotides, the CDR3 is TGTGCCAGCAGCTCCGGACAGCTTCATGGCTACACCTTC. Its translation: CASSSGQLHGYTF.